The TCR beta chain described here comes from a study of blood T cells in healthy people across ages. The CDR3 runs to 16 residues. The germline V gene encodes CDR1 LGHDT and CDR2 YNNKEL (reference sequence). V was clipped by 0 bases and J by 5 bases, with 17 bases between them. Primers used in a second PCR of roughly 6 to 11 cycles were a sample-barcoded 5' primer and a J-beta primer mix. MiXCR, applied by TCRdb to the 5' RACE reads, yields one record per CDR3 protein. The sample contains 1.2 million to 1.5 million distinct CDR3 sequences, 45% to 70% of which appear only once. Sequenced input: blood. The sequence came from a man aged 18 to 29 in good health. The genes are TRBV3-1 and TRBJ2-7; D is unresolved. The CDR3 DNA reads as TGTGCCAGCAGCCAAGAAGGGATTTCGCACAGCGACGAGCAGTACTTC. Encoded protein: CASSQEGISHSDEQYF.